Listed below are T cell receptor beta chains from one sample, sequenced in a study of blood T cell repertoires in COVID-19. Sequencing was performed with immunoSEQ multiplex PCR; in TCRdb, only in-frame clones are kept and a portion is missing. The sample yields some 170,000 clones, roughly 86% seen once. The sample taken for sequencing was peripheral blood. The receptor source for this set is an older woman who had recovered from COVID-19. CDR3s include the opening cysteine and the closing phenylalanine or tryptophan. A D gene is named only where the DNA matches it firmly. Where a row states a size, it is once, few, many or the class of an expanded clone; other rows omit it.

>once|TRBJ1-4|TRBV19|TRBD1
TGTGCCAGTAGTATTGGACAGGGACTCGGAAAACTGTTTTTT
CASSIGQGLGKLFF
>-|TRBJ2-7|TRBV3-1/TRBV3-2|-
TGTGCCAGCAGCCAAGGACAGATCTACGAGCAGTACTTC
CASSQGQIYEQYF
>few|TRBJ2-2|TRBV5-4|-
TGTGCCAGCAGCTTGGGGGGAGAATGGACCGGGGAGCTGTTTTTT
CASSLGGEWTGELFF
>-|TRBJ2-5|TRBV7-3|-
TGTGCCAGCAGCTTAGAGAGTCGTAGCAGGGGAGAGACCCAGTACTTC
CASSLESRSRGETQYF
>-|TRBJ1-2|TRBV2|-
TGTGCCAGCAGTGAAGCTTGGCCCGAGGGTGGCTACACCTTC
CASSEAWPEGGYTF
>few|TRBJ1-5|TRBV5-8|TRBD1
TGTGCCAGCAGCTTCACAGGGGGTGAACCCCAGCATTTT
CASSFTGGEPQHF
>once|TRBJ2-7|TRBV6-5|TRBD1
TGTGCCAGCAGTTCTGACAGGGCCTACGAGCAGTACTTC
CASSSDRAYEQYF
>-|TRBJ2-7|TRBV4-1|-
TGCGCCAGCAGCTACTTTAGCGGCGAGCAGTACTTC
CASSYFSGEQYF
>-|TRBJ2-3|TRBV19|-
TGTGCCAGTACTCGGCTAGCAGGTGATACGCAGTATTTT
CASTRLAGDTQYF
>-|TRBJ1-1|TRBV6-6|-
TGTGCCAGCAGTTTAAGGGGGGAGGGAACTGAAGCTTTCTTT
CASSLRGEGTEAFF
>-|TRBJ2-3|TRBV11-2|TRBD1
TGTGCCAGCAGCTTAGTAGGGACAGGGGAGACAGATACGCAGTATTTT
CASSLVGTGETDTQYF
>-|TRBJ2-1|TRBV5-4|TRBD2
TGTTTAGAGGGGCGGGGGGGAGTCAATGAGCAGTTCTTC
CLEGRGGVNEQFF
>few|TRBJ2-3|TRBV5-1|TRBD2
TGCGCCAGCAGCTTGGTCGTAGCGGGGGGAACAGATACGCAGTATTTT
CASSLVVAGGTDTQYF
>few|TRBJ1-5|TRBV12-3/TRBV12-4|-
TGTGCCAGCACTTTCCATAGCAATCAGCCCCAGCATTTT
CASTFHSNQPQHF
>-|TRBJ1-3|TRBV5-1|-
TGCGCCAGCAGCTTAGGCAGCGGAACTGGAAACACCATATATTTT
CASSLGSGTGNTIYF
>-|TRBJ2-5|TRBV28|-
TGTGCCAGCAGTCCCAAAACTGGGGCAGGGGCGACCCAGTACTTC
CASSPKTGAGATQYF
>-|TRBJ2-6|TRBV6-6|-
TGTGCCAGCAGTTCACAGGCCAACGTCCTGACTTTC
CASSSQANVLTF
>-|TRBJ1-1|TRBV5-1|TRBD1
TGCGCCAGCAGCCCCGGACAGGGTGGTCTGTACACTGAAGCTTTCTTT
CASSPGQGGLYTEAFF